This TCR beta chain was captured in a study of blood T cell repertoires in COVID-19. Data came from immunoSEQ multiplex PCR; TCRdb stores just in-frame clones and leaves some out. There are about 400,000 clones in the sample; roughly 91% occur only once, and around 1.7% lies in the top ten. The germline V gene encodes CDR1 GTSNPN and CDR2 SVGIG (reference sequence). The V gene end was trimmed by 2 bases and the J gene end by 11 bases; junction bases not matched to a gene: 10. The CDR3 loop spans 14 amino acids. This TCR derives from a woman under 40 who had recovered from COVID-19. The chain recombines TRBV30 with TRBJ1-4; TRBD1 matches 8 bases. Sequenced input: PBMCs or T cells enriched from blood (not recorded which). As DNA, the CDR3 is TGTGCCTGGAGTAAGGGGACAGGTCATATCAAACTGTTTTTT. It codes for CAWSKGTGHIKLFF.